A single sample gave rise to the 11 T cell receptor beta chains below, sequenced in a study of OX40 agonist ivuxolimab in advanced cancers. Assay: immunoSEQ multiplex PCR; the TCRdb copy retains only in-frame clones and omits some. There are some 82,000 clones in the sample; around nine tenths occur only once, and roughly 2% lies in the top ten. Sequenced here: CD4+ or CD8+ T cells sorted from blood, sampled in a trial of the OX40 agonist ivuxolimab. All receptors come from an adult with an advanced solid tumor such as melanoma, head and neck, liver or kidney cancer.

This chain uses TRBV2 with TRBJ1-2, with D hard to call. CDR1 and CDR2 (germline): SNHLY, FYNNEI. The CDR3 is 15 residues long. Trimming stripped 2 bases from V and 1 base from J, with 11 bases between. CDR3 residues: CASSESGNFNYGYTF. DNA for the CDR3: TGTGCCAGCAGTGAATCGGGAAATTTTAACTATGGCTACACCTTC.

The V and J genes are TRBV11-3 and TRBJ1-5; D remains unclear. The V and J ends lost 5 bases and 4 bases respectively, with 18 bases between them. The CDR3 has 16 residues. Germline V gene data show CDR1 as SGHNT and CDR2 as YENEEA. Here the CDR3 DNA reads TGTGCCAGCAGCCGAGAGACACAGAGATGGAATCAGCCCCAGCATTTT. It encodes CASSRETQRWNQPQHF.

The genes are TRBV18 and TRBJ1-2; no clear D. Trimming stripped 1 base from V and 7 bases from J, with 7 bases between. The CDR3 totals 12 residues. The V gene's germline CDR1 is KGHSH and CDR2 LQKENI. CDR3 sequence: CASSPQGVGYTF. DNA of the CDR3: TGTGCCAGCTCACCACAGGGCGTTGGCTACACCTTC.

V and J are TRBV6-1 and TRBJ2-3; TRBD1 agrees at 9 bases. The CDR3 covers 14 residues. V was clipped by 10 bases and J by 5 bases; unmatched bases: 10. The germline gives CDR1 MNHNS, CDR2 SASEGT. For the CDR3, the DNA is TGTGCCACCGCGGGACAGGGCCCAGGAGATACGCAGTATTTT. Amino acid sequence: CATAGQGPGDTQYF.

The chain is built from TRBV7-3 and TRBJ2-3, with a weak D call TRBD2 (5 bases). V was trimmed by 8 bases and J by 8 bases, leaving 14 bases between them. This CDR3 is 12 amino acids long. Per germline, CDR1 SGHTA and CDR2 FQGTGA. CDR3 sequence reads: CASRRRSFTQYF. Written as DNA, the CDR3 is TGTGCCAGCCGCCGGAGGAGCTTTACGCAGTATTTT. Full variable domain (rest looked up from reference TRBV7-3 and TRBJ2-3): GAGVSQTPSNKVTEKGKYVELRCDPISGHTALYWYRQSLGQGPEFLIYFQGTGAADDSGLPNDRFFAVRPEGSVSTLKIQRTERGDSAVYLCASRRRSFTQYFGPGTRLTVL.

The chain has TRBV5-1 and TRBJ2-5; D assignment may be TRBD1 or TRBD2 (5 bases each). Per the germline V gene, CDR1 is SGHRS and CDR2 is YFSETQ. There are 16 residues in the CDR3. With 4 bases removed from V and 5 bases from J, the gap between germline ends came to 21 bases. The chain's CDR3 is CASSARLRGIYETQYF. The CDR3 region has the DNA TGCGCCAGCAGCGCCCGGTTGAGGGGTATTTACGAGACCCAGTACTTC.

The chain joins TRBV18 to TRBJ2-3, with D unclear. The germline gives CDR1 KGHSH, CDR2 LQKENI. CDR3 length: 14 amino acids. Trimming took off 0 bases at V and 7 bases at J, with 11 bases between the two ends. CDR3 DNA: TGTGCCAGCTCACCACCGCCGGGTGTGAATACGCAGTATTTT. Translating it yields CASSPPPGVNTQYF.

Written as DNA, the CDR3 is TGTGCCAGTAGTATAGATGATAACGGCCGTAAGTTTTTT. It codes for CASSIDDNGRKFF. This chain joins TRBV19 and TRBJ1-4, with D unresolved. Trimming shortened V by 0 bases and J by 16 bases, and 15 bases separated the two germline ends. Germline CDR1 LNHDA, CDR2 SQIVND (reference sequence). CDR3 length: 13 amino acids.

The rearrangement uses TRBV10-1 and TRBJ2-5, with 7 bases that match TRBD1. The CDR3 runs to 14 residues. V trimming: 5 bases; J trimming: 9 bases; junction bases outside the gene matches: 12. Looked up from germline, CDR1 is WNHNN and CDR2 is SYGVQD (reference sequence). The CDR3 nucleotides read TGCGCCAGCAGTACGGGACAGCCTGGCTTGCCCCAGTACTTC. This sequence encodes CASSTGQPGLPQYF.

The chain is built from TRBV28 and TRBJ2-7, with TRBD2 identical over 10 bases. The germline V gene encodes CDR1 MDHEN and CDR2 SYDVKM. The CDR3 totals 13 residues. DNA of the CDR3: TGTGCAGCAGGAGCGGGAGGGCGGTACGAGCAGTACTTC. Protein product: CAAGAGGRYEQYF.

This clone was seen only once. This rearrangement joins TRBV28 to TRBJ1-2; TRBD1 matches 9 bases. Germline-derived CDR1 and CDR2 are MDHEN and SYDVKM. V lost 3 bases to trimming and J lost 7 bases; unmatched junction nucleotides: 9. The CDR3 runs 15 residues. CDR3 DNA: TGTGCCAGCAGTTTTCGGGGACAGGGTATAGGTGGCTACACCTTC. As protein: CASSFRGQGIGGYTF.